Listed below are T cell receptor beta chains from one sample, sequenced in a study of blood T cells in healthy people across ages. TCRdb reanalysed the 5' RACE reads using MiXCR and keeps one entry per CDR3 protein. Here the sample spans under 2,000,000 distinct CDR3 sequences, 49% being singletons. Sequencing used blood. The source of these receptors is a woman in her thirties or forties in good health. Each CDR3 is given with its conserved first and last residue. Fields, in order: J gene, D gene, V gene, clone size, CDR3 protein, CDR3 DNA. A D gene is named only where the DNA matches it firmly. Size values are once, few and many counts, or a class for expanded clones, and some rows have none.

TRBJ1-1 | . | TRBV6-1 | many | CASSELVGNTEAFF | TGTGCCAGCAGTGAACTCGTCGGGAACACTGAAGCTTTCTTT
TRBJ1-2 | TRBD1 | TRBV11-1 | many | CASSLAGQRGYTF | TGTGCCAGCAGCTTAGCGGGACAGCGGGGCTACACCTTC
TRBJ2-3 | TRBD2 | TRBV5-1 | . | CASSLDSGGDTDTQYF | TGCGCCAGCAGCTTGGACAGCGGGGGGGACACAGATACGCAGTATTTT
TRBJ2-7 | . | TRBV4-2 | . | CASNLGRDVAYEQYF | TGTGCCAGCAACCTAGGGCGGGACGTCGCCTACGAGCAGTACTTC
TRBJ1-5 | . | TRBV27 | . | CASRLAGGQPQHF | TGTGCCAGCAGACTGGCCGGGGGTCAGCCCCAGCATTTT
TRBJ2-7 | . | TRBV29-1 | . | CSVGSDYEQYF | TGCAGCGTTGGGTCAGATTACGAGCAGTACTTC
TRBJ2-3 | . | TRBV15 | . | CATSRERDPTDTQYF | TGTGCCACCAGCAGAGAGCGGGACCCCACAGATACGCAGTATTTT
TRBJ2-7 | . | TRBV5-1 | . | CASSLGRGDHEQYF | TGCGCCAGCAGCTTGGGCAGGGGTGACCACGAGCAGTACTTC
TRBJ2-5 | TRBD2 | TRBV5-1 | few | CASSYGLAGGLPQETQYF | TGCGCCAGCAGCTACGGACTAGCGGGGGGCCTACCTCAAGAGACCCAGTACTTC
TRBJ2-3 | TRBD1 | TRBV5-1 | few | CASSYHRGTSTDTQYF | TGCGCCAGCAGCTACCACAGGGGAACTAGCACAGATACGCAGTATTTT
TRBJ2-7 | TRBD1 | TRBV12-3/TRBV12-4 | . | CASTDDRGSQEEQYF | TGTGCCAGCACCGACGACAGGGGCAGTCAGGAGGAGCAGTACTTC
TRBJ1-1 | . | TRBV14 | . | CASSRPPNTEAFF | TGTGCCAGCAGCCGCCCCCCGAACACTGAAGCTTTCTTT
TRBJ2-7 | . | TRBV2 | few | CASVTGDYYEQYF | TGTGCCAGTGTGACAGGAGATTACTACGAGCAGTACTTC
TRBJ2-5 | . | TRBV7-9 | once | CASTLDSGAAVQETQYF | TGTGCCAGCACCCTAGATTCGGGTGCCGCAGTCCAAGAGACCCAGTACTTC
TRBJ2-1 | . | TRBV15 | few | CATSRPTVPYNEQFF | TGTGCCACCAGCAGACCGACCGTCCCGTACAATGAGCAGTTCTTC
TRBJ2-7 | . | TRBV9 | . | CASSTNPSAYEQYF | TGTGCCAGCAGCACAAACCCCTCTGCCTACGAGCAGTACTTC
TRBJ2-5 | TRBD2 | TRBV28 | once | CASSPSGGRSQETQYF | TGTGCCAGCAGTCCCTCCGGCGGGAGGAGCCAAGAGACCCAGTACTTC
TRBJ2-4 | . | TRBV15 | . | CATQITGHENKAKNIQYF | TGTGCCACCCAAATCACGGGACACGAGAATAAAGCCAAAAACATTCAGTACTTC
TRBJ1-6 | . | TRBV6-5 | . | CATTSEGRLYSPLHF | TGTGCCACCACCTCTGAAGGGAGGCTTTATTCACCCCTCCACTTT
TRBJ2-3 | . | TRBV7-2 | once | CASSVLVGGAGTSTDAQYF | TGTGCCAGCAGCGTCTTAGTCGGGGGAGCGGGCACCAGCACAGATGCGCAGTATTTT
TRBJ1-2 | . | TRBV7-3 | . | CASSLNNNYGYTF | TGTGCCAGCAGCTTAAATAACAACTATGGCTACACCTTC
TRBJ1-1 | . | TRBV29-1 | few | CSAKLGAGTEAFF | TGCAGCGCTAAGCTGGGGGCCGGGACTGAAGCTTTCTTT
TRBJ2-5 | TRBD1 | TRBV5-1 | few | CASSTGQTQETQYF | TGCGCCAGCAGTACGGGACAGACACAAGAGACCCAGTACTTC
TRBJ2-5 | . | TRBV6-1 | . | CAGSEARGHRETQYF | TGTGCCGGCAGTGAAGCACGAGGCCACCGGGAGACCCAGTACTTC
TRBJ2-7 | . | TRBV11-2 | few | CASRSLGHYEQYF | TGTGCCAGCAGGTCCCTGGGGCACTACGAGCAGTACTTC
TRBJ1-1 | . | TRBV9 | . | CASTPTGNTEAFF | TGTGCCAGCACTCCGACAGGGAACACTGAAGCTTTCTTT
TRBJ2-7 | . | TRBV7-2 | . | CASSARGAGGYNEQYF | TGTGCCAGCAGCGCCAGGGGGGCGGGGGGCTACAATGAGCAGTACTTC
TRBJ2-7 | . | TRBV11-2 | once | CASSHEAEGEQYF | TGTGCCAGCAGCCACGAGGCTGAAGGCGAGCAGTACTTC
TRBJ1-2 | TRBD1 | TRBV5-6 | . | CASRRDSIYGYTF | TGTGCCAGCAGGCGGGACAGTATTTATGGCTACACCTTC
TRBJ2-4 | . | TRBV27 | few | CASSFVPGPRNIQYF | TGTGCCAGCAGTTTCGTCCCGGGACCACGAAACATTCAGTACTTC
TRBJ2-5 | . | TRBV6-1 | few | CASSEGVAAQETQYF | TGTGCCAGCAGTGAAGGAGTAGCGGCCCAAGAGACCCAGTACTTC
TRBJ2-6 | . | TRBV5-1 | few | CASSPRQGTGANVLTF | TGCGCCAGCAGCCCGAGGCAGGGTACTGGGGCCAACGTCCTGACTTTC